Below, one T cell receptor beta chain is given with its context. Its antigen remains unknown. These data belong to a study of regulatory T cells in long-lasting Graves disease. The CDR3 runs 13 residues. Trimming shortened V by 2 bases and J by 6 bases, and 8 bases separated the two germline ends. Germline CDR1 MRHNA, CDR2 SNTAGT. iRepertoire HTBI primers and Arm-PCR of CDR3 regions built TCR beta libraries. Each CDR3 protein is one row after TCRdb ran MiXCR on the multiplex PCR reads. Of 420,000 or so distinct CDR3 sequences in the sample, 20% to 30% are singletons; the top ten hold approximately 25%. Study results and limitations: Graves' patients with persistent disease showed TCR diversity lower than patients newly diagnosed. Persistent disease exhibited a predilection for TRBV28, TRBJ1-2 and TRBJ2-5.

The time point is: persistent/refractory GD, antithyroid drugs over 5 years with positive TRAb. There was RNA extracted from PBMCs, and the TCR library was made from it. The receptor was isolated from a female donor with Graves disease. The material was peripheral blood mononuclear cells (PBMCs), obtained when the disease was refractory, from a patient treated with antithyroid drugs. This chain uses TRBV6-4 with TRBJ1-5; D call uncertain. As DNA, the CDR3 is TGTGCCAGCAGTGACGTAGTTGGTCAGCCCCAGCATTTT. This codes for CASSDVVGQPQHF.